The 3 T cell receptor beta chains presented below share a single source sample, sequenced in a study of shared clonotypes between healthy human individuals. Produced via immunoSEQ multiplex PCR; TCRdb's table is partial and in-frame only. The sample contains hundreds of thousands of clones, approximately 92% of which appear only once. In the naive CD8 group, cells lacked CD45RO and were positively selected for CCR7, so terminally differentiated effector memory CD45RA+ cells were left out. The sequenced sample consisted of naive CD8+ T cells sorted from blood. These receptors were collected from a man aged 30 to 45 in good health.

This rearrangement joins TRBV11-2 to TRBJ2-7, with D tentatively TRBD1 or TRBD2 (5 bases each). Germline-derived CDR1 and CDR2 are SGHAT and FQNNGV. This CDR3 spans 12 amino acids. Trimming left V 4 bases short and J 5 bases short, with 9 bases between. The CDR3 loop is CASSSGGDEQYF. CDR3 coding DNA: TGTGCCAGCAGCTCTGGGGGAGACGAGCAGTACTTC.

The rearrangement uses TRBV18 and TRBJ1-1; D not certain. Looked up from germline, CDR1 is KGHSH and CDR2 is LQKENI. Trimming pared 0 bases from V and 1 base from J, leaving 6 bases between. The CDR3 consists of 14 residues. The CDR3 reads CASSPPSGNTEAFF. The CDR3 DNA follows: TGTGCCAGCTCACCACCTTCAGGGAACACTGAAGCTTTCTTT. Full variable domain (remainder filled in from reference TRBV18 and TRBJ1-1): NAGVMQNPRHLVRRRGQEARLRCSPMKGHSHVYWYRQLPEEGLKFMVYLQKENIIDESGMPKERFSAEFPKEGPSILRIQQVVRGDSAAYFCASSPPSGNTEAFFGQGTRLTVV.

The rearrangement links TRBV2 to TRBJ1-1; weak D call: TRBD1 (6 bases). V was pared by 8 bases and J by 2 bases, with 15 bases between. Germline-derived CDR1 and CDR2 are SNHLY and FYNNEI. The CDR3 runs 14 residues. CDR3 sequence (DNA): TGTGCCAGCCCGGAGGGGGGAGTTAACACTGAAGCTTTCTTT. Amino acid sequence: CASPEGGVNTEAFF.